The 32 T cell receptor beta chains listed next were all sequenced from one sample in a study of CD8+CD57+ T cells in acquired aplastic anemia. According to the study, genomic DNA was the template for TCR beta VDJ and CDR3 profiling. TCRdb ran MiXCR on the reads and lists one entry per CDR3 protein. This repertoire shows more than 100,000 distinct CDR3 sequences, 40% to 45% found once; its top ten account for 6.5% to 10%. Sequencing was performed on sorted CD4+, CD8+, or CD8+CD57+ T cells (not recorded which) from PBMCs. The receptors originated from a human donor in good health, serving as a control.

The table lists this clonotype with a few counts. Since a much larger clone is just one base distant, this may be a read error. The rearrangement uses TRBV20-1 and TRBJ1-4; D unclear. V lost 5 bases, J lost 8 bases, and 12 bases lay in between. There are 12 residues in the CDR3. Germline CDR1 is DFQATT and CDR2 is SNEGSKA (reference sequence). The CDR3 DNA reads TGCAGTGCTGGAGGTCGTCCCGAAAAACTGTTTTTT. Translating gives CSAGGRPEKLFF.

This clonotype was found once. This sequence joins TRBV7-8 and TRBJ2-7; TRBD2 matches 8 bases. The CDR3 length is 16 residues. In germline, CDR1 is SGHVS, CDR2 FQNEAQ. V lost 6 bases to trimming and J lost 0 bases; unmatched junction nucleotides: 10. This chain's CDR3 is CASSPVAGTSSYEQYF. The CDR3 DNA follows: TGTGCCAGCAGTCCGGTAGCGGGGACCAGCTCCTACGAGCAGTACTTC.

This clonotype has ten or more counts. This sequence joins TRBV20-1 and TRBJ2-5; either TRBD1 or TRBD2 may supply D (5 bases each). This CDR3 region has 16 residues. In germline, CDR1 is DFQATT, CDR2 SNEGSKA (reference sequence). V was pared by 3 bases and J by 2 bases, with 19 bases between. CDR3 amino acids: CSASEAGTARQETQYF. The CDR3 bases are TGCAGTGCTAGTGAGGCCGGGACCGCTCGACAAGAGACCCAGTACTTC.

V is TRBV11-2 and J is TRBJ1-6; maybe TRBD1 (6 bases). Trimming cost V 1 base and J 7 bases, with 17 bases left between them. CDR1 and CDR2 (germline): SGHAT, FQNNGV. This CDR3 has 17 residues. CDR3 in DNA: TGTGCCAGCAGCTTAGTTGGTCAGGGGTCGGGGAATTCACCCCTCCACTTT. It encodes CASSLVGQGSGNSPLHF.

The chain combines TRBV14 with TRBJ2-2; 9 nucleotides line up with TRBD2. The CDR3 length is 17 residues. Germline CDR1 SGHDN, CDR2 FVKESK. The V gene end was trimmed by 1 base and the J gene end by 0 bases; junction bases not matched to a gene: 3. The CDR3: CASSQARLAANTGELFF. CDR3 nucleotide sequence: TGTGCCAGCAGCCAAGCCCGACTAGCGGCGAACACCGGGGAGCTGTTTTTT.

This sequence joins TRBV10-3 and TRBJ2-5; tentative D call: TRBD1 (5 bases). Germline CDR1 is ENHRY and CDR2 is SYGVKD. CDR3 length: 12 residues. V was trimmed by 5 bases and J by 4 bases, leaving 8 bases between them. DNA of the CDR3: TGTGCCATCAGTAGTCAGGGAGAGACCCAGTACTTC. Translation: CAISSQGETQYF.

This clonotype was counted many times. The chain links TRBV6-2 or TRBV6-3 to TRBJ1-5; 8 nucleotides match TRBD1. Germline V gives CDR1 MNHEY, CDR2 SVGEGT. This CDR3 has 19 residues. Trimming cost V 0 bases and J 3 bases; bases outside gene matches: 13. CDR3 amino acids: CASSYSSRYRTGLNQPQHF. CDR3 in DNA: TGTGCCAGCAGTTACTCGAGTCGTTACCGGACAGGGCTCAATCAGCCCCAGCATTTT.

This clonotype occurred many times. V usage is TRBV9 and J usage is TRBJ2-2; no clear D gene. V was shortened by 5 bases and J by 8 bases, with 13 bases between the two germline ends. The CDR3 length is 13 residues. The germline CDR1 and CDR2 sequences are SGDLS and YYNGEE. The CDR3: CASRESGSGELFF. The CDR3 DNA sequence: TGTGCCAGCAGGGAAAGTGGGTCAGGGGAGCTGTTTTTT.

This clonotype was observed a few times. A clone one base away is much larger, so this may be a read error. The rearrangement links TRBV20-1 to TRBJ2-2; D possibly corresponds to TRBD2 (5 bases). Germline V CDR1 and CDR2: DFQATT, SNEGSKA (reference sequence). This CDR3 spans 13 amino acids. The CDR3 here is CSAWKTVPGELSF. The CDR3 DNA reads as TGCAGTGCTTGGAAGACGGTGCCCGGGGAGCTGTCTTTT.

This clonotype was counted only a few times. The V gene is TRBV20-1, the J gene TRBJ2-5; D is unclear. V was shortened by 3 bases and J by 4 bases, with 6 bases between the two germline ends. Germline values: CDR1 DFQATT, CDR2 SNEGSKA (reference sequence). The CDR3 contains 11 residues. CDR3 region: CSASPRETQYF. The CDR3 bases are TGCAGTGCTAGCCCCCGAGAGACCCAGTACTTC.

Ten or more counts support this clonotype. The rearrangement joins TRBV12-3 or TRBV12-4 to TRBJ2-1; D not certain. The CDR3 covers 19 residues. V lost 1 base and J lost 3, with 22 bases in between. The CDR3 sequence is CASSLGLYGDMPLYNEQFF. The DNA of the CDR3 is TGTGCCAGCAGTTTAGGATTGTATGGGGATATGCCTCTCTACAATGAGCAGTTCTTC.

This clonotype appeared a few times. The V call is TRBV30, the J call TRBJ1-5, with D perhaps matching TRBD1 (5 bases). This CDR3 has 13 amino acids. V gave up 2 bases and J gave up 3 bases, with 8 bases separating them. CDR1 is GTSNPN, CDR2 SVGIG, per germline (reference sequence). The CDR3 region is CAWSPGPNQPQHF. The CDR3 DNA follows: TGTGCCTGGAGTCCGGGACCCAATCAGCCCCAGCATTTT.

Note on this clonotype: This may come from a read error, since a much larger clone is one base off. This CDR3 reads CASSFRDRRYNEQFF. The CDR3 DNA reads as TGTGCCAGCAGCTTCCGGGACAGGCGCTACAATGAGCAGTTCTTC. The chain joins TRBV5-2 to TRBJ2-1; the listed D gene, TRBD1, was not tested against the DNA. TRBV5-2 is labeled a pseudogene. The CDR3 length is 15 residues.

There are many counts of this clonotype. The CDR3 loop is CASSFRTGAAYF. The CDR3 region has the DNA TGTGCCAGCAGTTTCCGGACAGGTGCAGCGTATTTT. The chain links TRBV12-3 or TRBV12-4 to TRBJ2-3, with 7 bases aligning to TRBD1. The CDR3 covers 12 residues. The junction had 8 bases not matched to a gene; V was cut back by 3 bases and J by 14 bases.

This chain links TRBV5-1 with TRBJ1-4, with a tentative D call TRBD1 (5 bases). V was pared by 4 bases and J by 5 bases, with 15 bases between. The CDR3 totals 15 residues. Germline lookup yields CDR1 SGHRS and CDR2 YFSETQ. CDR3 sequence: CASSGGGAPNEKLFF. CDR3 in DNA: TGCGCCAGCAGCGGGGGAGGGGCCCCAAATGAAAAACTGTTTTTT. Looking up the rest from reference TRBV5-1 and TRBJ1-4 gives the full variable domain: KAGVTQTPRYLIKTRGQQVTLSCSPISGHRSVSWYQQTPGQGLQFLFEYFSETQRNKGNFPGRFSGRQFSNSRSEMNVSTLELGDSALYLCASSGGGAPNEKLFFGSGTQLSVL.

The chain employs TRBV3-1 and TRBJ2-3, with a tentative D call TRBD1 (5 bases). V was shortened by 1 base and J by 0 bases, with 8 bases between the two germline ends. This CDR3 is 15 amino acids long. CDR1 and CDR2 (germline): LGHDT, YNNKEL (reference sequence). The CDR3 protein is CASSQGTPSTDTQYF. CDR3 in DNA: TGTGCCAGCAGCCAAGGGACACCGAGCACAGATACGCAGTATTTT.

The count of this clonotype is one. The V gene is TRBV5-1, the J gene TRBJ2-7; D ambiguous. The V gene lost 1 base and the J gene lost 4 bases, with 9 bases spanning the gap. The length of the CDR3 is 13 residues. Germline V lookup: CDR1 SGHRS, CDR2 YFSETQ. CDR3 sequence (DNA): TGCGCCAGCAGCTTGTCGGCGGTGTACGAGCAGTACTTC. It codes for CASSLSAVYEQYF.

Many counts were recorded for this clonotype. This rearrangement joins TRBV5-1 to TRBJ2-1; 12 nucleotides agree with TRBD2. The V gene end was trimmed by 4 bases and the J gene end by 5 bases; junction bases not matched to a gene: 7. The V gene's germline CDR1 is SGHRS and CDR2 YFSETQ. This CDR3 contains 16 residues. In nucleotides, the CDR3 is TGCGCCAGCAGCATCTGGACTAGCGGGGCAAACAATGAGCAGTTCTTC. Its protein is CASSIWTSGANNEQFF.

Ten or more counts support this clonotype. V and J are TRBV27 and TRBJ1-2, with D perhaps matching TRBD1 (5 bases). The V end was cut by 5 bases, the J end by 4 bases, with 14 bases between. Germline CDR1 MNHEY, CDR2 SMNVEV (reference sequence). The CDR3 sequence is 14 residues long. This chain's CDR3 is CASSLYGQGYGYTF. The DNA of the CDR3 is TGTGCCAGCAGTCTTTATGGGCAGGGCTATGGCTACACCTTC.

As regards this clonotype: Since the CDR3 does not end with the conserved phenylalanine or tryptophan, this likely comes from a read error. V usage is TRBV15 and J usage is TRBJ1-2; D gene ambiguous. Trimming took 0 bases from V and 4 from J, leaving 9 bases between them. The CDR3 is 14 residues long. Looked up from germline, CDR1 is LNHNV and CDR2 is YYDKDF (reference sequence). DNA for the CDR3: TGTGCCACCAGCAGAGATAAACACATCTATGGCTACACCTCC. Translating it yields CATSRDKHIYGYTS.

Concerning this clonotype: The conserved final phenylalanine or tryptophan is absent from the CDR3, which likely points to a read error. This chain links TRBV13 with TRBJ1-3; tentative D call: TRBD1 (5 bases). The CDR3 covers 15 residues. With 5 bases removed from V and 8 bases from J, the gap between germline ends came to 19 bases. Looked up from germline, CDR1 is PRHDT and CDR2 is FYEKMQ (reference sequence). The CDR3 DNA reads TGTGCCAGCAGCCGGGCTCGGGACCTTGAAGACACCATATATCTT. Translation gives CASSRARDLEDTIYL.

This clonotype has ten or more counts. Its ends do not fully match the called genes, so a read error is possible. CDR3 bases: TGTGCCAGCAGCCAAGGTTCTCAGGGACGGGAAAGGAACTTC. Amino acids: CASSQGSQGRERNF. J is TRBJ2-7 and V is TRBV14; either TRBD1 or TRBD2 may fit D (5 bases each). Per germline, CDR1 SGHDN and CDR2 FVKESK. The CDR3 length is 14 residues. The complete variable domain, with remaining parts taken from reference TRBV14 and TRBJ2-7, reads EAGVTQFPSHSVIEKGQTVTLRCDPISGHDNLYWYRRVMGKEIKFLLHFVKESKQDESGMPNNRFLAERTGGTYSTLKVQPAELEDSGVYFCASSQGSQGRERNFGPGTRLTVT.

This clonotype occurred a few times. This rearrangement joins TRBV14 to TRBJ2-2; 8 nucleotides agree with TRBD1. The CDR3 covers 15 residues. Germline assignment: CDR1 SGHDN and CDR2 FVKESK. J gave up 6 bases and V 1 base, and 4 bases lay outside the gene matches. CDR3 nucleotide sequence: TGTGCCAGCAGCCAAGGGACAGGGTATCCCGGGGAGCTGTTTTTT. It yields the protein CASSQGTGYPGELFF.

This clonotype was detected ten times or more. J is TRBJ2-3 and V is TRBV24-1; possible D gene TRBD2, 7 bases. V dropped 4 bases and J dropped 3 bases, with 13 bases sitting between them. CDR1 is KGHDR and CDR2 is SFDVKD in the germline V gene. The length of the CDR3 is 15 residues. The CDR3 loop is CATSEWGGRTDTQYF. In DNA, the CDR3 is TGTGCCACCAGTGAGTGGGGGGGCCGGACAGATACGCAGTATTTT.

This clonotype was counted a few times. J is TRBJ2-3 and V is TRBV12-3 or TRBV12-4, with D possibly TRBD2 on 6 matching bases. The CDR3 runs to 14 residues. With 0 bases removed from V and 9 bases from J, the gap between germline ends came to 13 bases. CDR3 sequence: CASSLAGARGTQYF. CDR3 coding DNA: TGTGCCAGCAGTTTAGCCGGGGCCCGGGGGACGCAGTATTTT.

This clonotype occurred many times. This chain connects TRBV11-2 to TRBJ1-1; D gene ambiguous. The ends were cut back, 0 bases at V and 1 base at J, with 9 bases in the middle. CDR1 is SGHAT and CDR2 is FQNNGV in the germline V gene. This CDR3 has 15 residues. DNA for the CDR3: TGTGCCAGCAGCTTAGAGGGGTTAAAGAACACTGAAGCTTTCTTT. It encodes CASSLEGLKNTEAFF.

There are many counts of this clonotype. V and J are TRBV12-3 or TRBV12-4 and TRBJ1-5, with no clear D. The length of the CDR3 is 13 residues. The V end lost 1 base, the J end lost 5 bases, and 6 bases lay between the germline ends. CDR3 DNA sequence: TGTGCCAGCAGTTTAGACAGAGATCAGCCCCAGCATTTT. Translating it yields CASSLDRDQPQHF.

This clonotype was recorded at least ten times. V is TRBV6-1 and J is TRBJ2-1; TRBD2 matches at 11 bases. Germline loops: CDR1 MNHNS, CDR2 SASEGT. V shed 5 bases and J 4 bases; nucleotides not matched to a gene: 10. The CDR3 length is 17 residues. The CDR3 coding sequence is TGTGCCAGCAGTCCCACCCCCGGGACTAGCGGTTACAATGAGCAGTTCTTC. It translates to CASSPTPGTSGYNEQFF.

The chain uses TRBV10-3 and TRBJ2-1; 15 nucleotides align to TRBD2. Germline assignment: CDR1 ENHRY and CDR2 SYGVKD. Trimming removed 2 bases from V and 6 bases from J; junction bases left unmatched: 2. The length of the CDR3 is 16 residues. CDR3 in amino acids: CAISEGLAGGFNEQFF. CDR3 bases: TGTGCCATCAGTGAGGGACTAGCGGGGGGGTTCAATGAGCAGTTCTTC.

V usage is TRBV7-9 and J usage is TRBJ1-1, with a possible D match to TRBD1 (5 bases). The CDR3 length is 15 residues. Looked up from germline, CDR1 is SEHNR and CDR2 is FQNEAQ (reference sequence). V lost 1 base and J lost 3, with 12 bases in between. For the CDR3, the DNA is TGTGCCAGCAGCTTAGGGGGCGGGTGGGACACTGAAGCTTTCTTT. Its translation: CASSLGGGWDTEAFF.

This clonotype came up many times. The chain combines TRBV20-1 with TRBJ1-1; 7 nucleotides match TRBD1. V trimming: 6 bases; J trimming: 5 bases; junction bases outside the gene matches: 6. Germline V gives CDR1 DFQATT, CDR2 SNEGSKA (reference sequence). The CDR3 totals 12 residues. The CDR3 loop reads CSAGDRVTEAFF. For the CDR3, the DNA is TGCAGTGCGGGAGACAGGGTTACTGAAGCTTTCTTT.

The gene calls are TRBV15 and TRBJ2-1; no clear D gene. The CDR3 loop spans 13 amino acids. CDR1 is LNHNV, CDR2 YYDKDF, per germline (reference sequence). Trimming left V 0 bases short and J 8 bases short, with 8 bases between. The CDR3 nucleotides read TGTGCCACCAGCAGAGACTTGCGGTATGAGCAGTTCTTC. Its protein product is CATSRDLRYEQFF.